A selection of T cell receptor beta chains follows, all from one sample in a study of blood T cell repertoires in COVID-19. This table comes from immunoSEQ multiplex PCR, and its TCRdb copy is limited to in-frame clones, with some not included. The repertoire holds about 96,000 clones, with around 80% as singletons. Sequenced input: peripheral blood. These receptors all stem from a man in his fifties or sixties who had recovered from COVID-19. The CDR3 runs from the conserved cysteine through the conserved F or W. The order of the fields is V gene, D gene, J gene, clone size, CDR3 protein, CDR3 DNA. A D gene is named only where the DNA matches it firmly. Rows may omit the clone size; those that give it use once, few, many or a size class.

TRBV9	.	TRBJ2-2	.	CASSVSNTGELFF	TGTGCCAGCAGCGTGTCTAACACCGGGGAGCTGTTTTTT
TRBV3-1/TRBV3-2	.	TRBJ1-1	.	CASSQRGGQGAFF	TGTGCCAGCAGCCAAAGGGGGGGACAAGGGGCTTTCTTT
TRBV6-5	.	TRBJ1-4	.	CASRGLANEKLFF	TGTGCCAGTAGGGGCTTGGCTAATGAAAAACTGTTTTTT
TRBV19	.	TRBJ2-1	.	CASSSDSSYNEQFF	TGTGCCAGTAGCTCCGATAGCTCCTACAATGAGCAGTTCTTC
TRBV6-5	.	TRBJ2-7	.	CASSESLTDLREQYF	TGTGCCAGCAGCGAGTCGTTGACAGACCTGAGGGAGCAGTACTTC
TRBV2	.	TRBJ2-3	few	CASSLNLKDTQYF	TGTGCCAGCAGTTTAAACTTAAAAGATACGCAGTATTTT
TRBV11-2	TRBD1	TRBJ1-5	.	CASSLGTGGQPQHF	TGTGCCAGCAGCTTAGGGACAGGGGGCCAGCCCCAGCATTTT
TRBV15	.	TRBJ2-1	.	CATSRDHQYNEQFF	TGTGCCACCAGCAGAGATCACCAGTACAATGAGCAGTTCTTC
TRBV13	TRBD1	TRBJ2-7	.	CASSVITGGGEQYF	TGTGCCAGCAGCGTCATAACAGGGGGCGGCGAGCAGTACTTC
TRBV10-2	.	TRBJ1-6	once	CASSRTGGDNSPLHF	TGCGCCAGCAGCCGAACAGGTGGTGATAATTCACCCCTCCACTTT
TRBV6-6	.	TRBJ1-2	few	CASSPGRTNYGYTF	TGTGCCAGCAGTCCCGGGAGAACTAACTATGGCTACACCTTC
TRBV11-2	TRBD1	TRBJ1-4	few	CASSAGTGASEREKLFF	TGTGCCAGCAGCGCCGGGACAGGGGCCTCCGAGAGGGAAAAACTGTTTTTT
TRBV6-2/TRBV6-3	TRBD2	TRBJ2-3	.	CASSWTSGRAFHTQYF	TGTGCCAGCAGTTGGACTAGCGGGAGGGCCTTCCATACGCAGTATTTT
TRBV3-1/TRBV3-2	TRBD1	TRBJ1-6	.	CASSSTGGTGSSYNSPLHF	TGTGCCAGCAGCTCTACCGGCGGGACAGGGAGCTCCTATAATTCACCCCTCCACTTT
TRBV4-2	.	TRBJ1-4	.	CASSQEAASGEKLFF	TGTGCCAGCAGCCAAGAGGCAGCCTCAGGGGAAAAACTGTTTTTT
TRBV5-6	.	TRBJ2-1	.	CASSLPVFGEQFF	TGTGCCAGCAGCTTACCTGTATTCGGTGAGCAGTTCTTC
TRBV6-5	TRBD1	TRBJ1-4	.	CASRLDREANEKLFF	TGTGCCAGCAGGTTGGACAGGGAGGCTAATGAAAAACTGTTTTTT
TRBV2	.	TRBJ2-2	few	CASSEDTTATGELFF	TGTGCCAGCAGTGAAGATACGACAGCTACCGGGGAGCTGTTTTTT
TRBV6-1	.	TRBJ1-5	.	CASSEGLGGNSNQPQHF	TGTGCCAGCAGTGAAGGCCTGGGCGGGAATAGCAATCAGCCCCAGCATTTT
TRBV6-5	.	TRBJ1-2	.	CASSYDSNYGYTF	TGTGCCAGCAGCTACGACAGCAACTATGGCTACACCTTC
TRBV28	TRBD1	TRBJ1-4	once	CASSRQGVNEKLFF	TGTGCCAGCAGTCGACAGGGGGTTAACGAAAAACTGTTTTTT
TRBV6-2/TRBV6-3	TRBD2	TRBJ2-2	once	CASSPTLLAGGELFF	TGTGCCAGCAGCCCGACACTCCTAGCGGGCGGGGAGCTGTTTTTT
TRBV7-3	.	TRBJ1-3	.	CASSPTGTGNTIYF	TGTGCCAGCAGCCCCACAGGGACAGGAAACACCATATATTTT
TRBV10-3	TRBD2	TRBJ2-1	.	CAISESLAAGNEQFF	TGTGCCATCAGTGAGTCACTAGCGGCGGGCAATGAGCAGTTCTTC
TRBV28	TRBD1	TRBJ1-1	.	CASRAPGGTEAFF	TGTGCCAGCAGAGCACCAGGGGGCACTGAAGCTTTCTTT
TRBV2	.	TRBJ1-5	.	CASAQDGQPQHF	TGTGCCAGCGCACAGGATGGCCAGCCCCAGCATTTT
TRBV6-5	.	TRBJ2-2	.	CASSYDPTGTGELFF	TGTGCCAGCAGTTATGACCCGACGGGCACCGGGGAGCTGTTTTTT
TRBV5-4	.	TRBJ2-2	.	CASSSRDNTGELFF	TGTGCCAGCAGCTCGAGGGATAACACCGGGGAGCTGTTTTTT
TRBV7-2	TRBD2	TRBJ2-7	.	CASSFTSGTSGNYEQYF	TGTGCCAGCAGCTTTACATCCGGGACTAGCGGTAATTACGAGCAGTACTTC
TRBV11-2	.	TRBJ2-7	few	CASSLGLWGDRNQQYF	TGTGCCAGCAGCTTAGGCCTTTGGGGGGATCGAAACCAGCAGTACTTC
TRBV24-1	TRBD1	TRBJ2-3	.	CATSGPGTAIDTQYF	TGTGCCACCAGTGGACCCGGGACAGCGATAGATACGCAGTATTTT
TRBV4-3	TRBD1	TRBJ1-1	.	CASSQDSGGIGTFF	TGCGCCAGCAGCCAAGATTCAGGGGGAATTGGAACTTTCTTT
TRBV7-9	.	TRBJ2-7	.	CASSSHQDEQYF	TGTGCCAGCAGCTCACACCAGGACGAGCAGTACTTC
TRBV5-4	.	TRBJ2-2	.	CASTPGGAGELFF	TGTGCCAGCACCCCAGGAGGGGCCGGGGAGCTGTTTTTT
TRBV7-8	TRBD1	TRBJ1-6	.	CASSLVRTGGRSDSPLHF	TGTGCCAGCAGCTTAGTTCGGACAGGGGGCCGGTCGGATTCACCCCTCCACTTT
TRBV5-4	TRBD2	TRBJ2-2	.	CASSSEGLAHTGELFF	TGTGCCAGCAGCTCAGAGGGACTAGCCCACACCGGGGAGCTGTTTTTT
TRBV5-1	TRBD2	TRBJ2-3	once	CASSLAASGGANTQYF	TGCGCCAGCAGCTTGGCGGCTAGCGGGGGGGCCAATACGCAGTATTTT
TRBV2	TRBD1	TRBJ2-7	.	CASSLDRGLAYEQYF	TGTGCCAGCAGTTTAGACAGGGGGCTAGCGTACGAGCAGTACTTC
TRBV6-6	TRBD2	TRBJ2-5	.	CASSYSLGLAETQYF	TGTGCCAGCAGTTACTCCTTGGGACTAGCGGAGACCCAGTACTTC
TRBV9	TRBD2	TRBJ2-7	.	CASSRMERGDYEQYF	TGTGCCAGCAGCCGGATGGAGCGGGGCGACTACGAGCAGTACTTC
TRBV18	TRBD2	TRBJ2-5	.	CASSPISGGGDQYF	TGTGCCAGCTCACCAATCAGCGGGGGGGGAGACCAGTACTTC
TRBV25-1	.	TRBJ1-3	few	CATRTVGNTIYF	TGTGCCACCAGGACAGTTGGAAACACCATATATTTT
TRBV10-1	.	TRBJ1-4	.	CASNRVIGEKLFF	TGCGCCAGCAACCGGGTTATTGGTGAAAAACTGTTTTTT
TRBV4-2	.	TRBJ2-2	.	CASSQAQGGGELFF	TGTGCCAGCAGCCAAGCTCAGGGAGGCGGGGAGCTGTTTTTT
TRBV11-3	TRBD1	TRBJ2-2	few	CASSSRGQGAGELFF	TGTGCCAGCAGCTCCCGGGGACAGGGAGCCGGGGAGCTGTTTTTT
TRBV4-1	.	TRBJ1-5	few	CASSQERAPSYQPQHF	TGCGCCAGCAGCCAAGAGAGGGCTCCAAGCTATCAGCCCCAGCATTTT
TRBV30	.	TRBJ1-6	.	CAWSPPPGREGSPLHF	TGTGCCTGGAGTCCACCCCCGGGCAGGGAAGGCTCACCCCTCCACTTT
TRBV19	.	TRBJ2-3	.	CASSTGTYLTDTQYF	TGTGCCAGTAGTACAGGGACATATCTGACAGATACGCAGTATTTT
TRBV6-1	TRBD1	TRBJ2-6	.	CASSARDRAGANVLTF	TGTGCCAGCAGTGCCCGAGACAGGGCTGGGGCCAACGTCCTGACTTTC
TRBV19	.	TRBJ2-1	.	CASSSGYNEQFF	TGTGCCAGTAGCTCGGGCTACAATGAGCAGTTCTTC
TRBV19	TRBD1	TRBJ1-1	once	CASSIPTGKNTEAFF	TGTGCCAGTAGTATCCCGACAGGGAAGAACACTGAAGCTTTCTTT
TRBV5-1	TRBD2	TRBJ2-3	.	CASSLAIKAGETDTQYF	TGCGCCAGCAGCTTGGCCATCAAGGCGGGGGAGACAGATACGCAGTATTTT
TRBV28	.	TRBJ2-1	.	CASSSLGSEQFF	TGTGCCAGCAGTTCACTAGGTAGCGAGCAGTTCTTC
TRBV7-9	TRBD1	TRBJ2-7	.	CASTPGQGNEQYF	TGTGCCAGCACCCCGGGACAGGGCAACGAGCAGTACTTC
TRBV30	TRBD1	TRBJ2-3	.	CAWRDRDRGTDTQYF	TGTGCCTGGAGGGACCGGGACAGGGGAACAGATACGCAGTATTTT
TRBV6-5	TRBD1	TRBJ2-3	.	CASTRTGGSDTQYF	TGTGCCAGCACCCGGACAGGGGGATCAGATACGCAGTATTTT
TRBV9	.	TRBJ2-1	few	CASSVEVTGNEQFF	TGTGCCAGCAGCGTAGAGGTGACGGGGAATGAGCAGTTCTTC
TRBV7-3	.	TRBJ2-3	.	CASSLYSQSDTQYF	TGTGCCAGCAGCTTATATAGCCAATCAGATACGCAGTATTTT
TRBV6-5	TRBD2	TRBJ2-7	.	CASSTLAGSSYEQYF	TGTGCCAGCAGTACTTTAGCGGGATCCTCCTACGAGCAGTACTTC
TRBV29-1	TRBD1	TRBJ1-1	.	CSVYKGQGTEAFF	TGCAGCGTTTATAAGGGACAGGGGACTGAAGCTTTCTTT